Listed below are T cell receptor beta chains from one sample, sequenced in a study of CD8+ T cells in alopecia areata. Profiling relied on immunoSEQ multiplex PCR, and the TCRdb table lists in-frame clones only, not all of them. This repertoire shows fewer than 250,000 clones, approximately 38% found once; its top ten account for 0.45% to 0.55%. The sample was CD4+ T cells sorted from blood, taken at week 34, from a patient treated with tofacitinib. The receptors come from a human donor with alopecia areata. Both conserved end residues are part of each CDR3. D genes are given only for firm matches. Clone size, where shown, is once, few, many, or a class for clones that have expanded.

>TRBV11-2|few|.|TRBJ2-7
TGTGCCAGCAGCACCCTGCCTAAAGGGGCCTACGAGCAGTACTTC
CASSTLPKGAYEQYF
>TRBV6-5|few|TRBD1|TRBJ1-2
TGTGCCAGCAGAAAAGCAGGGGGAAGTGGCTACACCTTC
CASRKAGGSGYTF
>TRBV6-1|.|.|TRBJ2-4
TGTGCCAGCAGTGACAGGCCCAATCTAGCCAAAAACATTCAGTACTTC
CASSDRPNLAKNIQYF
>TRBV18|.|TRBD1|TRBJ1-1
TGTGCCAGCTCACCACAGGCAGGGGGGATGAACACTGAAGCTTTCTTT
CASSPQAGGMNTEAFF
>TRBV5-1|few|TRBD1|TRBJ1-2
TGCGCCAGCAGCCCTTACTTCGGACAGGGGGCAAGCTATGGCTACACCTTC
CASSPYFGQGASYGYTF
>TRBV7-9|few|TRBD1|TRBJ1-2
TGTGCCAGCAGCCAAGACGGGACAGTTTATGGCTACACCTTC
CASSQDGTVYGYTF
>TRBV15|.|.|TRBJ2-7
TGTGCCACCAGCAGAGAGGGTGCGGGCTACGAGCAGTACTTC
CATSREGAGYEQYF
>TRBV6-5|.|.|TRBJ2-7
TGTGCCAGCAGTGAATACTACGAGCAGTACTTC
CASSEYYEQYF
>TRBV14|few|TRBD1|TRBJ2-7
TGTGCCAGCAGCCAAGAGGGACAGGGACACTACGAGCAGTACTTC
CASSQEGQGHYEQYF
>TRBV4-2|once|TRBD2|TRBJ2-7
TGTGCCAGCAGCCAAGATGGGGGGGCCTACGAGCAGTACTTC
CASSQDGGAYEQYF
>TRBV7-7|.|.|TRBJ1-5
TGTGCTAGCAGCGGCAGGCCCAGTTCTTGTCAGCCCCAGCATTTT
CASSGRPSSCQPQHF
>TRBV6-5|.|.|TRBJ1-1
TGTGCCAGCAGCTTCGAAAGGGTCGGCACTGAAGCTTTCTTT
CASSFERVGTEAFF
>TRBV6-1|.|.|TRBJ2-6
TGTGCCAGCAGTGAAGAGAATATCTCTGGGGCCAACGTCCTGACTTTC
CASSEENISGANVLTF
>TRBV5-4|.|.|TRBJ2-7
TGTGCCAGCAGCCCCCTCACGGGGCCCCTCCTGGAGCAGTACTTC
CASSPLTGPLLEQYF
>TRBV6-5|.|.|TRBJ2-3
TGTGCCAGCAGTTTCCGGGACTTCAGCACAGATACGCAGTATTTT
CASSFRDFSTDTQYF
>TRBV6-5|many|TRBD1|TRBJ2-3
TGTGCCAGCAGACGGACAGGTCGGGCCACAGATACGCAGTATTTT
CASRRTGRATDTQYF
>TRBV10-2|few|TRBD1|TRBJ2-2
TGCGCCAGCAGAGGACAGGGGGAGAACACCGGGGAGCTGTTTTTT
CASRGQGENTGELFF
>TRBV11-2|.|.|TRBJ1-1
TGTGCCAGCAGCTTTGGGACCCTCCCAGAGAACACTGAAGCTTTCTTT
CASSFGTLPENTEAFF
>TRBV6-1|many|.|TRBJ2-7
TGTGCCAGCAGTACGGACAGAGGCTACGAGCAGTACTTC
CASSTDRGYEQYF
>TRBV30|.|.|TRBJ1-4
TGTGCCTGGTCGGGGATAGATGAAAAACTGTTTTTT
CAWSGIDEKLFF
>TRBV30|.|.|TRBJ1-2
TGTGCCTGGAGTGGGGGACTTAGGGCCCATGGCTACACCTTC
CAWSGGLRAHGYTF
>TRBV19|.|.|TRBJ1-5
TGTGCCAGTAGTCCACAGACTAATCAGCCCCAGCATTTT
CASSPQTNQPQHF
>TRBV4-2|.|.|TRBJ2-3
TGTGCCAGCAGCCAAGGATCTCCTAGGGGGAGCACAGATACGCAGTATTTT
CASSQGSPRGSTDTQYF
>TRBV29-1|.|.|TRBJ1-5
TGCAGCGTTGAAGGGACAGCAAATCAGCCCCAGCATTTT
CSVEGTANQPQHF
>TRBV29-1|.|TRBD1|TRBJ1-2
TGCAGCGTGCCCCGCGGGCCAACAGGGGGAGGGGGCTACACCTTC
CSVPRGPTGGGGYTF
>TRBV6-5|few|TRBD1|TRBJ1-4
TGTGCCAGCAGTTACGAAACAGGGGGTTTGGAAAAACTGTTTTTT
CASSYETGGLEKLFF
>TRBV30|.|TRBD2|TRBJ2-3
TGTGCCCGTGGGCCTAGCGGGAACTCAGATACGCAGTATTTT
CARGPSGNSDTQYF
>TRBV30|.|.|TRBJ1-1
TGTGCCTGGAGGTATGGAATCAGGGCTGAAGCTTTCTTT
CAWRYGIRAEAFF
>TRBV15|once|TRBD1|TRBJ2-7
TGTGCCACCAGCAGGTGGGACAGAGTATACGAGCAGTACTTC
CATSRWDRVYEQYF
>TRBV5-1|.|.|TRBJ2-5
TGCGCCAGCAGCTTGCTCAGCGAAGAGACCCAGTACTTC
CASSLLSEETQYF
>TRBV11-2|.|.|TRBJ1-6
TGTGCCAGCAGCTTAGTTGGTCCACCAAATTCACCCCTCCACTTT
CASSLVGPPNSPLHF
>TRBV2|many|.|TRBJ2-3
TGTGCCAGCAGTGAACAAGGTTACTTAGATACGCAGTATTTT
CASSEQGYLDTQYF
>TRBV4-1|few|.|TRBJ2-5
TGCGCCAGCAGCCAGATAGGGACAAAGCAAGAGACCCAGTACTTC
CASSQIGTKQETQYF
>TRBV6-5|.|.|TRBJ1-2
TGTGCCAGCCGCGAGTCGCTCTATGGCTACACCTTC
CASRESLYGYTF
>TRBV6-5|.|TRBD1|TRBJ1-2
TGTGCCAGCAGTCGGACAGGGACGGTTGACTATGGCTACACCTTC
CASSRTGTVDYGYTF